The clone carrying this TCR beta chain is a singleton in its sample. Participant age was about 18 to 89 years, and participants resided in roughly 24 US areas. Categorization into cohorts depended on clinical history that participants reported. Methods used by the authors: By means of reference gene primer amplification, nucleated cell counts were estimated. Sequencing used immunoSEQ multiplex PCR; TCRdb keeps in-frame clones, though not all of them. V and J calls and clone size are copied from that table; D and trimming were computed from the DNA. The data contain 130,000 to 150,000 clones, just under 85% of them seen just once; the ten biggest clones take up around 6.2%. This sample stems from a study of blood T cell repertoires in COVID-19. For the study at large: Spain, Italy and the United States supplied samples that represented acute and convalescent COVID-19.

The CDR3 runs to 12 residues. Trimming took 4 bases from V and 9 from J; bases not matched to a gene: 8. Germline values: CDR1 GTSNPN, CDR2 SVGIG (reference sequence). Sequencing was performed on PBMCs or T cells enriched from blood (not recorded which). This receptor was obtained from a woman aged 40-49 years who had recovered from COVID-19. V is TRBV30 and J is TRBJ1-1; 7 nucleotides match TRBD1. The CDR3 here is CAWTLTGQKAFF. CDR3 sequence (DNA): TGTGCCTGGACTCTGACGGGACAGAAAGCTTTCTTT.